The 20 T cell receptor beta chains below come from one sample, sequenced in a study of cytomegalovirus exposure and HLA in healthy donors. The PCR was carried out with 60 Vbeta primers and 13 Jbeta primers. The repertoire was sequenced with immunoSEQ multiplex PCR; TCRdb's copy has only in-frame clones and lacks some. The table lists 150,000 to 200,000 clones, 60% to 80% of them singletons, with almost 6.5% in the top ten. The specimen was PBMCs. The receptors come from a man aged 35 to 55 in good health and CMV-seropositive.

The CDR3 DNA follows: TGCGCCAGCAGCTCTGGGGGGCGACAGGGCGGCACTGAAGCTTTCTTT. Translation: CASSSGGRQGGTEAFF. V is TRBV5-1 and J is TRBJ1-1; TRBD1 matches 7 bases. Germline V gene data show CDR1 as SGHRS and CDR2 as YFSETQ. V dropped 3 bases and J dropped 4; count of bases not matched to a gene: 12. There are 16 residues in the CDR3.

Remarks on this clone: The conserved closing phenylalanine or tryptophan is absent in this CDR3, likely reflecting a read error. CDR3 nucleotide sequence: TGTGCCATCAGTGAGTCATCCTCCTATGTTGTGGGCTACACCCTC. It yields the protein CAISESSSYVVGYTL. The chain combines TRBV10-3 with TRBJ1-2, with D hard to call. Trimming removed 0 bases from V and 8 bases from J, with 16 bases in between. Germline CDR1 reads ENHRY; CDR2 reads SYGVKD. This CDR3 spans 15 amino acids.

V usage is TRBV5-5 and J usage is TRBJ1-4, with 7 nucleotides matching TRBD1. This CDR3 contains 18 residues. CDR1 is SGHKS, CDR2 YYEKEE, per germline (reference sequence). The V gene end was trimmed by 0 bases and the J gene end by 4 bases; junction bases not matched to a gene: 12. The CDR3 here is CASSLARTGAAFNEKLFF. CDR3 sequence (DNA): TGTGCCAGCAGCTTGGCCCGGACAGGAGCCGCCTTTAATGAAAAACTGTTTTTT.

In nucleotides, the CDR3 is TGTGCCAGCAGCCAATCGGTAGTAGCGGGAGCTTTTACGTTCTTC. It codes for CASSQSVVAGAFTFF. This rearrangement joins TRBV16 to TRBJ2-1; 9 bases map to TRBD2. CDR3 length equals 15 residues. The V segment lost 0 bases and the J segment 15 bases; nucleotides outside the gene matches: 12. From germline, CDR1 is KGHSY and CDR2 FQNENV.

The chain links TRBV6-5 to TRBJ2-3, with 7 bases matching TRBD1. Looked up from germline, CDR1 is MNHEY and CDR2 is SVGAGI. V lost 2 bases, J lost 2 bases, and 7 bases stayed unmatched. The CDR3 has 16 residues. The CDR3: CASSYAWTGFTDTQYF. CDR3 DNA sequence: TGTGCCAGCAGTTACGCGTGGACAGGATTCACAGATACGCAGTATTTT.

Written as DNA, the CDR3 is TGTGCCAGCTCACCACGGAGGGGAGCCGACTATGGCTACACCTTC. Translated: CASSPRRGADYGYTF. V is TRBV18 and J is TRBJ1-2; the D gene is possibly TRBD1 (5 bases). V was pared by 1 base and J by 3 bases, with 12 bases between. The CDR3 spans 15 residues. Germline V CDR1 and CDR2: KGHSH, LQKENI.

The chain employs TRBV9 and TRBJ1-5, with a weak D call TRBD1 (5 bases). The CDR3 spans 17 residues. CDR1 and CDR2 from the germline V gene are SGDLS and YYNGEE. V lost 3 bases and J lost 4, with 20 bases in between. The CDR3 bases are TGTGCCAGCAGCGCGGGCGGTGGGGCAGGTGTAAATCAGCCCCAGCATTTT. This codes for CASSAGGGAGVNQPQHF.

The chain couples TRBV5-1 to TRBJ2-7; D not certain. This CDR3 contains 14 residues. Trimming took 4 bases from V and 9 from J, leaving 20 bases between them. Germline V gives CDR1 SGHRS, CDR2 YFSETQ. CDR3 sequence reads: CASSPNEILRGQYF. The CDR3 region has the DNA TGCGCCAGCAGCCCGAACGAGATACTACGAGGGCAGTACTTC.

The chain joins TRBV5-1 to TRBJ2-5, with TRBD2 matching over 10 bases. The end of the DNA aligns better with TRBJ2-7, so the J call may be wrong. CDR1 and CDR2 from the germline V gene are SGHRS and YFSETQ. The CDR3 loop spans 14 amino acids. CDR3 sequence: CASSWRLAGAEQYF. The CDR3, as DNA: TGCGCCAGCAGCTGGAGGCTAGCGGGAGCCGAGCAGTACTTC.

The chain's CDR3 is CASSPGTGPQHF. The CDR3 nucleotides are TGTGCCAGCAGCCCCGGGACAGGGCCCCAGCATTTT. The V gene is TRBV27, the J gene TRBJ1-5; 8 bases map to TRBD1. Germline assignment: CDR1 MNHEY and CDR2 SMNVEV (reference sequence). Losses at the gene ends were 6 bases for V and 9 bases for J; bases not matched to a gene: 4. The CDR3 consists of 12 residues.

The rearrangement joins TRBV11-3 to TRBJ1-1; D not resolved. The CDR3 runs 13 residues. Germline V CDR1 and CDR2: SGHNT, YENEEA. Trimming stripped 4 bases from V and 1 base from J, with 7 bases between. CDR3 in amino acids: CASSSSGNTEAFF. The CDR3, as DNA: TGTGCCAGCAGCTCCTCAGGGAACACTGAAGCTTTCTTT.

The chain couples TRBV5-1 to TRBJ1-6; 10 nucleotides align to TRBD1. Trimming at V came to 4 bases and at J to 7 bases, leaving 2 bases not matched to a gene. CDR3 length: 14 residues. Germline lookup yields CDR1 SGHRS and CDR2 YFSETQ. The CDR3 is CASSRDRGNSPLHF. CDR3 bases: TGCGCCAGCAGCCGGGACAGGGGAAATTCACCCCTCCACTTT.

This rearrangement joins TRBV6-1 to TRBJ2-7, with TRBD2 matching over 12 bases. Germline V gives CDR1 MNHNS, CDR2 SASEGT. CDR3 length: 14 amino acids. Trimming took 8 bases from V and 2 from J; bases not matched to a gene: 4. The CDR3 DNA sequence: TGTGCCAGCGGGGGACTAGCGGGCACCTACGAGCAGTACTTC. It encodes CASGGLAGTYEQYF.

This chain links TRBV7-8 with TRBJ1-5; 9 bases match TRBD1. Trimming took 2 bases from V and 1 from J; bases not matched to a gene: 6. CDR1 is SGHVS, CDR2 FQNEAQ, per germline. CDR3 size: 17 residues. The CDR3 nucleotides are TGTGCCAGCAGCTTAATTGGACAGGGGATGAGCAATCAGCCCCAGCATTTT. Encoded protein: CASSLIGQGMSNQPQHF. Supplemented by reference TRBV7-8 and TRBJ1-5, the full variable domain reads GAGVSQSPRYKVAKRGQDVALRCDPISGHVSLFWYQQALGQGPEFLTYFQNEAQLDKSGLPSDRFFAERPEGSVSTLKIQRTQQEDSAVYLCASSLIGQGMSNQPQHFGDGTRLSIL.

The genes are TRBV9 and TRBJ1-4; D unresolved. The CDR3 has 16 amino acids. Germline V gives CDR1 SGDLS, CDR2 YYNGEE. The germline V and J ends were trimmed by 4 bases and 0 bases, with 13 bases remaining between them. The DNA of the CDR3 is TGTGCCAGCAGCCCCGGATCGGGGACAACTAATGAAAAACTGTTTTTT. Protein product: CASSPGSGTTNEKLFF.

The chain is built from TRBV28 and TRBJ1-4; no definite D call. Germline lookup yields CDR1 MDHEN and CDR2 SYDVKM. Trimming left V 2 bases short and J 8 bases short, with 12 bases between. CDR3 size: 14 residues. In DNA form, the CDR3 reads TGTGCCAGCAGTTTACACATTGGGCAGGAAAAACTGTTTTTT. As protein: CASSLHIGQEKLFF.

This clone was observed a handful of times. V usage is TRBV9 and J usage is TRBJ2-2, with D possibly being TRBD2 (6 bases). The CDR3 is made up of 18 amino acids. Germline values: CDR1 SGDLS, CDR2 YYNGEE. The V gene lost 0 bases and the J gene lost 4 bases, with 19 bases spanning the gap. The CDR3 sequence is CASSVATSPIRGTGELFF. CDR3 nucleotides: TGTGCCAGCAGCGTAGCTACTAGCCCCATAAGGGGCACCGGGGAGCTGTTTTTT.

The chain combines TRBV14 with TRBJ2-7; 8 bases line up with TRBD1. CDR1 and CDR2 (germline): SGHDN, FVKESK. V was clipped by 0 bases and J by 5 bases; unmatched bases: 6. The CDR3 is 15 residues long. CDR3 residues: CASSQDRTGYHEQYF. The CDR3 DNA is TGTGCCAGCAGCCAAGACCGGACAGGGTACCACGAGCAGTACTTC. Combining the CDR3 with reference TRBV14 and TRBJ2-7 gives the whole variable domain EAGVTQFPSHSVIEKGQTVTLRCDPISGHDNLYWYRRVMGKEIKFLLHFVKESKQDESGMPNNRFLAERTGGTYSTLKVQPAELEDSGVYFCASSQDRTGYHEQYFGPGTRLTVT.

The CDR3 sequence: CASSPDRDRNTGELFF. CDR3 nucleotide sequence: TGTGCCAGCAGCCCGGACAGGGATCGTAACACCGGGGAGCTGTTTTTT. The chain uses TRBV7-3 and TRBJ2-2, with 8 nucleotides matching TRBD1. The germline V gene has CDR1 SGHTA and CDR2 FQGTGA. The V and J ends lost 5 bases and 2 bases, in that order; junction bases with no gene match: 7. The CDR3 extends over 16 amino acids.

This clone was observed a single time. DNA of the CDR3: TGTGCCAGCAGCACCCGACAGGGGCCGAACACTGAAGCTTTCTTT. Its protein product is CASSTRQGPNTEAFF. The chain joins TRBV28 to TRBJ1-1; TRBD1 aligns across 8 bases. Germline lookup yields CDR1 MDHEN and CDR2 SYDVKM. This CDR3 has 15 residues. J was trimmed by 1 base and V by 6 bases; bases with no gene match: 7.